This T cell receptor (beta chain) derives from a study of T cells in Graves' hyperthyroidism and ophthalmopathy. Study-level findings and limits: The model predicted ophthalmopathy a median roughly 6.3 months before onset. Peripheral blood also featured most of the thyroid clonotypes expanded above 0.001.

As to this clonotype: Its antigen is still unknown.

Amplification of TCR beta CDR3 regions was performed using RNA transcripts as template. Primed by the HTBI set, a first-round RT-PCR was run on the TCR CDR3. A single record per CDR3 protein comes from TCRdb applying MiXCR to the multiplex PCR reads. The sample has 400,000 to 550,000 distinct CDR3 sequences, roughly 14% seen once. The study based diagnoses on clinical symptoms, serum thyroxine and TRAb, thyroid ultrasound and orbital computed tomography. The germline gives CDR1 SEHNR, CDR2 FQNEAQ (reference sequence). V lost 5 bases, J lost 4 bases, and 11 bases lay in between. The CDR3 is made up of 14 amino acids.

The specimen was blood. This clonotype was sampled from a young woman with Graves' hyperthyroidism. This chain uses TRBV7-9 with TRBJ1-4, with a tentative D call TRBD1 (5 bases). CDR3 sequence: CASSRGTYNEKLFF. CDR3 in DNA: TGTGCCAGCAGCCGCGGGACTTATAATGAAAAACTGTTTTTT.